Listed below are T cell receptor beta chains from one sample, sequenced in a study of T cell changes during pregnancy in multiple sclerosis. TCRdb's table, derived via immunoSEQ multiplex PCR, lists solely in-frame clones and lacks some. The sample has under 90,000 clones; roughly 90% are singletons. This specimen consisted of peripheral blood, obtained after pregnancy. The receptors were sampled from a female donor in good health, enrolled as a control in a pregnancy study. The CDR3 runs from the conserved cysteine through the conserved F or W. A D gene is named only where the DNA matches it firmly. Only some rows state a clone size, as once, few, many or a class for expanded clones.

>-|TRBJ2-3|TRBV2|-
CASSGGETDTQYF
TGTGCCAGCAGCGGCGGGGAGACAGATACGCAGTATTTT
>TRBD1|TRBJ1-5|TRBV6-1|-
CASRDRENQPQHF
TGTGCCAGCAGGGACAGGGAGAATCAGCCCCAGCATTTT
>-|TRBJ2-7|TRBV19|-
CASSMRQLYYEQYF
TGTGCCAGTAGTATGAGGCAGCTTTACTACGAGCAGTACTTC
>TRBD1|TRBJ2-3|TRBV5-1|once
CASSRGQGLGDTQYF
TGCGCCAGCAGCAGGGGACAGGGGCTGGGAGATACGCAGTATTTT
>-|TRBJ2-7|TRBV29-1|-
CSVEIPISYEQYF
TGCAGCGTTGAAATACCGATCAGCTACGAGCAGTACTTC
>TRBD2|TRBJ2-2|TRBV18|-
CASSPLAGDEVSGELFF
TGTGCCAGCTCACCCTTAGCGGGAGATGAGGTGTCCGGGGAGCTGTTTTTT
>TRBD1|TRBJ1-2|TRBV19|-
CASSPRDRGPHGYTF
TGTGCCAGTAGTCCCCGGGACAGGGGCCCCCATGGCTACACCTTC
>TRBD2|TRBJ2-1|TRBV7-3|-
CASSTGTSGRVRQFF
TGTGCCAGCAGCACTGGGACTAGCGGGAGGGTGAGGCAGTTCTTC
>-|TRBJ2-1|TRBV15|-
CATSREGAVEQFF
TGTGCCACCAGCCGGGAGGGGGCGGTTGAGCAGTTCTTC
>TRBD2|TRBJ2-7|TRBV5-1|-
CASSLVGGTSGGTYEQYF
TGCGCCAGCAGCTTGGTTGGTGGGACTAGCGGGGGCACCTACGAGCAGTACTTC
>TRBD1|TRBJ1-2|TRBV15|-
CATSMGTGYGYTF
TGTGCCACCAGCATGGGGACAGGGTATGGCTACACCTTC
>-|TRBJ1-5|TRBV6-5|-
CASSPGPNQPQHF
TGTGCCAGCAGCCCAGGGCCCAATCAGCCCCAGCATTTT
>-|TRBJ1-1|TRBV11-1|-
CASTLPRGQGKRDEAFF
TGTGCCAGCACCCTACCACGGGGACAAGGGAAAAGGGATGAAGCTTTCTTT
>-|TRBJ1-4|TRBV19|-
CASMGQGPYTNEKLFF
TGTGCCAGTATGGGGCAGGGGCCATATACTAATGAAAAACTGTTTTTT
>-|TRBJ1-5|TRBV29-1|few
CSANSGTKDQPQHF
TGCAGCGCGAATTCCGGGACAAAGGATCAGCCCCAGCATTTT
>-|TRBJ1-5|TRBV27|-
CASSLTSNWNQPQHF
TGTGCCAGCAGTCTGACTAGTAACTGGAATCAGCCCCAGCATTTT
>-|TRBJ1-6|TRBV6-1|-
CASSVEGSESSYNSPLHF
TGTGCCAGCAGTGTCGAGGGTTCCGAGAGCTCCTATAATTCACCCCTCCACTTT
>-|TRBJ2-7|TRBV2|-
CASTIGPGLEQYF
TGTGCCAGCACCATAGGTCCGGGTCTCGAGCAGTACTTC
>TRBD2|TRBJ2-7|TRBV4-3|-
CASSQGPTSGSSYEQYF
TGCGCCAGCAGCCAAGGGCCAACTAGCGGGAGCTCCTACGAGCAGTACTTC
>-|TRBJ2-3|TRBV4-2|once
CASSQVRGGTLDTQYF
TGTGCCAGCAGCCAAGTTCGAGGGGGTACTTTAGATACGCAGTATTTT
>-|TRBJ2-5|TRBV7-9|-
CASSLKRGIGQETQYF
TGTGCCAGCAGCTTAAAAAGGGGGATCGGACAAGAGACCCAGTACTTC
>TRBD2|TRBJ2-5|TRBV7-2|-
CASSLSRERETQYF
TGTGCCAGCAGCTTATCGCGGGAGAGGGAGACCCAGTACTTC
>TRBD1|TRBJ1-5|TRBV6-1|once
CASSEEEGAQWPQHF
TGTGCCAGCAGTGAAGAAGAGGGGGCCCAATGGCCCCAGCATTTT
>TRBD1|TRBJ2-3|TRBV7-8|-
CASSLSDRVGTDTQYF
TGTGCCAGCAGCTTATCAGACAGGGTTGGCACAGATACGCAGTATTTT
>-|TRBJ1-1|TRBV5-4|-
CASSLEQSEAFF
TGTGCCAGCAGCTTAGAACAGAGTGAAGCTTTCTTT
>-|TRBJ1-1|TRBV4-1|-
CASSRGTANTEAFF
TGCGCCAGCAGCCGCGGGACGGCGAACACTGAAGCTTTCTTT
>TRBD1|TRBJ2-3|TRBV11-2|-
CASSLERGRGRADTQYF
TGTGCCAGCAGCTTAGAAAGGGGCAGGGGGCGAGCAGATACGCAGTATTTT
>TRBD1|TRBJ2-5|TRBV6-1|-
CASREGQGFGETQYF
TGTGCCAGCAGGGAAGGACAGGGGTTCGGAGAGACCCAGTACTTC
>-|TRBJ2-5|TRBV27|-
CASGLPQETQYF
TGTGCCTCCGGTCTGCCCCAAGAGACCCAGTACTTC
>-|TRBJ2-5|TRBV28|once
CASSSRTLSNQETQYF
TGTGCCAGCAGTAGCAGGACACTGTCTAATCAAGAGACCCAGTACTTC
>-|TRBJ1-6|TRBV19|few
CASSLGPRAESPLHF
TGTGCCAGTAGTTTAGGGCCGCGGGCAGAATCACCCCTCCACTTT
>TRBD2|TRBJ2-1|TRBV6-4|-
CASSDWTSGRVNEQFF
TGTGCCAGCAGTGACTGGACTAGCGGGAGGGTTAATGAGCAGTTCTTC
>TRBD1|TRBJ2-7|TRBV27|-
CASRLTGAHEQYF
TGTGCCAGCAGACTAACAGGGGCCCACGAGCAGTACTTC
>TRBD1|TRBJ1-2|TRBV27|once
CASSTTGMNYGYTF
TGTGCCAGCAGTACGACAGGGATGAACTATGGCTACACCTTC
>-|TRBJ2-3|TRBV25-1|-
CASSDGRTISTDTQYF
TGTGCCAGCAGTGATGGGAGGACCATAAGCACAGATACGCAGTATTTT
>-|TRBJ2-6|TRBV7-9|-
CASSFFSRGTGANVLTF
TGTGCCAGCAGCTTTTTCTCCCGCGGTACTGGGGCCAACGTCCTGACTTTC
>-|TRBJ2-5|TRBV21-1|-
CASSKLAGDQGETQYF
TGTGCCAGCAGCAAACTGGCGGGAGATCAGGGAGAGACCCAGTACTTC
>-|TRBJ1-2|TRBV5-4|-
CASSLDRNYGYTF
TGTGCCAGCAGCTTGGACAGGAATTATGGCTACACCTTC
>-|TRBJ1-6|TRBV28|-
CASSLGGLGRHNSPLHF
TGTGCCAGCAGTTTAGGGGGGTTAGGTCGCCATAATTCACCCCTCCACTTT
>TRBD2|TRBJ2-3|TRBV19|-
CASSFSGSMDTQYF
TGTGCCAGTAGTTTCAGCGGGAGTATGGATACGCAGTATTTT
>TRBD1|TRBJ2-2|TRBV5-1|-
CASSLDRPTGELFF
TGCGCCAGCAGCCTGGACAGGCCCACCGGGGAGCTGTTTTTT
>TRBD1|TRBJ2-2|TRBV9|-
CASSVGGGGGTGELFF
TGTGCCAGCAGCGTAGGAGGGGGCGGAGGCACCGGGGAGCTGTTTTTT
>-|TRBJ1-4|TRBV6-5|-
CASRRVATNEKLFF
TGTGCCAGCAGGAGGGTTGCAACTAATGAAAAACTGTTTTTT
>TRBD2|TRBJ2-3|TRBV7-6|-
CASSTTSGYEDTQYF
TGTGCCAGCAGCACGACTAGCGGGTACGAAGATACGCAGTATTTT
>TRBD1|TRBJ2-6|TRBV29-1|-
CSVPGQSDSGANVLTF
TGCAGCGTTCCGGGACAGTCGGACTCTGGGGCCAACGTCCTGACTTTC
>-|TRBJ2-1|TRBV15|-
CATSNPRTPTRNEQFF
TGTGCCACCAGCAACCCTCGGACACCCACGCGGAATGAGCAGTTCTTC
>TRBD2|TRBJ2-1|TRBV19|-
CASSTGTSGRAGEQFF
TGTGCCAGTAGCACCGGGACTAGCGGGAGGGCAGGTGAGCAGTTCTTC
>TRBD1|TRBJ2-1|TRBV7-9|-
CASSLAQGTYNEQFF
TGTGCCAGCAGCTTAGCACAGGGGACATACAATGAGCAGTTCTTC